This T cell receptor beta chain comes out of a study of T-cell memory formation after mild COVID-19. Whole-study context: TCR clustering was largely donor specific.

Trimming pared 2 bases from V and 6 bases from J, leaving 2 bases between. CDR1 is ENHRY, CDR2 SYGVKD, per germline. The CDR3 length is 11 residues. After 5'RACE with constant-segment primers, TCR alpha and TCR beta cDNA libraries carrying sample barcodes and UMIs were obtained. TCRdb ran MiXCR on the 5' RACE reads and lists one entry per CDR3 protein. The sample holds around 500,000 distinct CDR3 sequences, roughly 18% seen once. Concerning this clonotype: Its target is not known.

Whole-study results and caveats: Contracting CD4+ clones lay largely in CM and EM, with CD8+ ones residing in EMRA.

The sequenced sample consisted of PBMCs or a T cell subset sorted from them (not recorded which). The receptor was derived from an adult woman who had mild COVID-19 (a few samples of this study predate the infection). Cell type and time point are not known. The chain combines TRBV10-3 with TRBJ2-1, with no clear D. Here the CDR3 reads CAISEVNEQFF. CDR3 coding DNA: TGTGCCATCAGTGAGGTCAATGAGCAGTTCTTC.